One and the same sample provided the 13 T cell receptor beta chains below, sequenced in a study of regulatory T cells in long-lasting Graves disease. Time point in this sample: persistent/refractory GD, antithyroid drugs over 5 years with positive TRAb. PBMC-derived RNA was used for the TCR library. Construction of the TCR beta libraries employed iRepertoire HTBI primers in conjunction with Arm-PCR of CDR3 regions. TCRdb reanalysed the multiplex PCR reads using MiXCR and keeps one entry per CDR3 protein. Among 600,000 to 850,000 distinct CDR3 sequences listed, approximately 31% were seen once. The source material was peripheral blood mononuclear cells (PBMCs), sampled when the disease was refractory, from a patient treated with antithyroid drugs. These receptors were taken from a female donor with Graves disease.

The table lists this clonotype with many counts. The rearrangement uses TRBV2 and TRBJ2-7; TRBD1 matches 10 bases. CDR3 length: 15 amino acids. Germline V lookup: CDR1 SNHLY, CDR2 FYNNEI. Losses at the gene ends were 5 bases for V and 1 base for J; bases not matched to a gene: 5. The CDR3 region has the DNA TGTGCCAGCAGTCCCCGACAGGGGGCATCCTACGAGCAGTACTTC. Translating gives CASSPRQGASYEQYF.

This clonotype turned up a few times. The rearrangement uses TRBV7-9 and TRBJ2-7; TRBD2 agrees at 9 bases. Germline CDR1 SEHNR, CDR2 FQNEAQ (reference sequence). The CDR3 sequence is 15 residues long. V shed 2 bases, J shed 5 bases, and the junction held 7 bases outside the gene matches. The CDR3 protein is CASSLSGRSSNEQYF. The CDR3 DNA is TGTGCCAGCAGCTTAAGCGGGAGGTCTTCCAACGAGCAGTACTTC.

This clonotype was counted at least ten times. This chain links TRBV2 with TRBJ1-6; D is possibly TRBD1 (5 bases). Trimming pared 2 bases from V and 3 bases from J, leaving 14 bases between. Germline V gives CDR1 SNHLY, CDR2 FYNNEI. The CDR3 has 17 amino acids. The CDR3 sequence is CASSEPTASSYNSPLHF. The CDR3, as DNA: TGTGCCAGCAGTGAACCGACAGCGTCAAGCTATAATTCACCCCTCCACTTT.

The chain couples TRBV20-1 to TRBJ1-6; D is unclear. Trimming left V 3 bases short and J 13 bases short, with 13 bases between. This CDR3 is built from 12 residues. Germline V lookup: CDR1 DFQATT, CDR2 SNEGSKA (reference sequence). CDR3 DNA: TGCAGTGCTAGGCCTGGAGTGGACCCCCTCCACTTT. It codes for CSARPGVDPLHF.

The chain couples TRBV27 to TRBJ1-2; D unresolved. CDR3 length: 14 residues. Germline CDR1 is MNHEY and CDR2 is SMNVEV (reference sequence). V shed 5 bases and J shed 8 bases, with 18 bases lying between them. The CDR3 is CASSPFEQWGGYTF. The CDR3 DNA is TGTGCCAGCAGTCCCTTCGAACAGTGGGGAGGCTACACCTTC.

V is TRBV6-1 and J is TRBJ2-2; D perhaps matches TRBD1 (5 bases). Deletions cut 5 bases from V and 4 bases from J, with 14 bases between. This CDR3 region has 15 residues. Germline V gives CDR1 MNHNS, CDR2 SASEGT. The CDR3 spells CASSHPGPSTGELFF. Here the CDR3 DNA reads TGTGCCAGCAGTCACCCAGGGCCTTCCACCGGGGAGCTGTTTTTT.

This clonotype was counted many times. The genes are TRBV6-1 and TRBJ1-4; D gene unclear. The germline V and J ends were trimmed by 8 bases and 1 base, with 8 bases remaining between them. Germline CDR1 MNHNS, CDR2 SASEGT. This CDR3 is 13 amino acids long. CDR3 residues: CASQPRTNEKLFF. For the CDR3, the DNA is TGTGCCAGCCAGCCAAGAACTAATGAAAAACTGTTTTTT.

DNA of the CDR3: TGTGCCAGCAGTGAAGGCCAGGCCACTGAAGCTTTCTTT. This codes for CASSEGQATEAFF. The rearrangement links TRBV6-1 to TRBJ1-1; D is unclear. V was trimmed by 1 base and J by 4 bases, leaving 7 bases between them. The CDR3 loop spans 13 amino acids. CDR1 is MNHNS, CDR2 SASEGT, per germline.

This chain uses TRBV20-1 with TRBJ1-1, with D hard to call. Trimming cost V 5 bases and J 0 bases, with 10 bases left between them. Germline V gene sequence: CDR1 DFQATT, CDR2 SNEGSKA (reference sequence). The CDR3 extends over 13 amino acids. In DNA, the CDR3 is TGCAGTGCTCGGGGTTACCTGAACACTGAAGCTTTCTTT. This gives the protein CSARGYLNTEAFF.

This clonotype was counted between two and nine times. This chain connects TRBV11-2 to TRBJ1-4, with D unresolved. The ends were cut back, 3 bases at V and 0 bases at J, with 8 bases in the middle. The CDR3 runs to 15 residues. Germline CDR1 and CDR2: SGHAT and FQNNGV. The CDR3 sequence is CASSFGPATNEKLFF. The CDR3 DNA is TGTGCCAGCAGCTTTGGGCCCGCAACTAATGAAAAACTGTTTTTT.

The CDR3 DNA is TGTGCCAGCAGTTACTCGGGGGGCACAGATACGCAGTATTTT. Amino acid sequence: CASSYSGGTDTQYF. The V and J genes are TRBV6-2 or TRBV6-3 and TRBJ2-3; the D gene could be TRBD1 or TRBD2 (5 bases each). The germline CDR1 and CDR2 sequences are MNHEY and SVGEGT. The CDR3 covers 14 residues. V was pared by 0 bases and J by 1 base, with 5 bases between.

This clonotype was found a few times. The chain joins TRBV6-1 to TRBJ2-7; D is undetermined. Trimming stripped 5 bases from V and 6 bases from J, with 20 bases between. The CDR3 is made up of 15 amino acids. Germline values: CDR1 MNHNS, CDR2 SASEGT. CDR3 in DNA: TGTGCCAGCAGTCCAAGACCCCCAGGTAGCCCCGAGCAGTACTTC. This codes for CASSPRPPGSPEQYF.

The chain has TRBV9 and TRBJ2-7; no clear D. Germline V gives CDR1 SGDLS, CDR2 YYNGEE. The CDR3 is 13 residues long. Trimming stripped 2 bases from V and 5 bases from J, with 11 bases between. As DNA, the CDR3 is TGTGCCAGCAGCGTTTCAGCTGCACACGAGCAGTACTTC. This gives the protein CASSVSAAHEQYF.